The entry that follows covers one T cell receptor beta chain sequence. A second about 7 to 11 cycle PCR used barcoded and J-beta primers. All cDNA molecules were each tagged by a template-switch adaptor with 12 random nucleotides. Each CDR3 protein gets one entry after TCRdb re-called the 5' RACE reads with MiXCR. The sample lists some 1,000,000 distinct CDR3 sequences; about 25% were seen once. CDR3 size: 14 residues. Trimming took 2 bases from V and 5 from J, leaving 12 bases between them. Germline CDR1 LGHDT, CDR2 YNNKEL (reference sequence). This sample stems from a study of blood T cells in healthy people across ages. These data also formed part of another study, on T cells of mothers and their children.

The V and J genes are TRBV3-1 and TRBJ2-5; a weak D match, TRBD1 (6 bases). This clonotype was obtained from a girl aged 2-10 years in good health. The sequencing input was blood. CDR3 amino acids: CASSQPGVQETQYF. CDR3 nucleotide sequence: TGTGCCAGCAGCCAACCAGGGGTCCAGGAGACCCAGTACTTC.